This is a list of T cell receptor beta chains from one sample in a study of beta chain features in type 1 diabetes. The method was immunoSEQ multiplex PCR; TCRdb's version includes in-frame clones alone and lacks a portion of them. The profile shows roughly 150,000 clones, around 63% of them singletons. Sequencing was done on a sample of naive CD4+ T cells from blood. These receptors came from a man aged 30-40 years with type 1 diabetes. CDR3s include the opening cysteine and the closing phenylalanine or tryptophan. The D gene is left open where the match is weak. The listing skips clone size in some rows; elsewhere it reads once, few, many or a size class.

V	J	D	size	DNA	CDR3
TRBV9	TRBJ1-4	-	few	TGTGCCAGCAGCGTAGGGGCAGCAACTAATGAAAAACTGTTTTTT	CASSVGAATNEKLFF
TRBV7-2	TRBJ1-2	-	-	TGTGCCAGCAGCCCCCGGGACCTTTGGGGCTACACCTTC	CASSPRDLWGYTF
TRBV11-2	TRBJ2-7	-	few	TGTGCCAGCAGCTCTCACAGGGAGTCCTACGAGCAGTACTTC	CASSSHRESYEQYF
TRBV29-1	TRBJ2-3	-	-	TGCAGCGTTGTAATGGGGGCTAGCACAGATACGCAGTATTTT	CSVVMGASTDTQYF
TRBV9	TRBJ1-6	-	-	TGTGCCAGCAGCGTAGCGGCGAACACGTATTCACCCCTCCACTTT	CASSVAANTYSPLHF
TRBV9	TRBJ1-1	-	-	TGTGCCAGCAGCGTAGATAAGGGAAGAGCAGTGGACACTGAAGCTTTCTTT	CASSVDKGRAVDTEAFF
TRBV13	TRBJ2-7	-	-	TGTGCCAGCAGCCCCCCGACTGTTACCTACGAGCAGTACTTC	CASSPPTVTYEQYF
TRBV7-7	TRBJ2-3	TRBD2	-	TGTGCTAGCAGCCAAAGCGGGGGGGCCACAGATACGCAGTATTTT	CASSQSGGATDTQYF
TRBV12-5	TRBJ2-7	-	-	TGTGCTAGTGGAACCACCACCTACGAGCAGTACTTC	CASGTTTYEQYF
TRBV4-3	TRBJ2-3	-	-	TGCGCCAGCAGCCAGGGGCAGGGACCATCTAGCACAGATACGCAGTATTTT	CASSQGQGPSSTDTQYF
TRBV29-1	TRBJ2-1	-	few	TGCAGCGTTGAAGAATGGGACAATGAGCAGTTCTTC	CSVEEWDNEQFF
TRBV25-1	TRBJ1-1	-	-	TGTGCCAGCACCCTCCCAAGCGGGGGGTCAGCTTTCTTT	CASTLPSGGSAFF
TRBV7-9	TRBJ1-6	-	few	TGTGCCAGCAGCGTCGGGGAAGAGAATTCACCCCTCCACTTT	CASSVGEENSPLHF
TRBV13	TRBJ2-7	TRBD1	-	TGTGCCAGCAGCTTAATAACAGGGGGGAGGTACGAGCAGTACTTC	CASSLITGGRYEQYF
TRBV5-6	TRBJ2-1	-	few	TGTGCCAGCAGCCCAGGACCTAATGAGCAGTTCTTC	CASSPGPNEQFF
TRBV25-1	TRBJ2-1	-	-	TGTGCCAGCAGTGAGGAAGGAAGGGCCTACAATGAGCAGTTCTTC	CASSEEGRAYNEQFF
TRBV28	TRBJ2-5	TRBD1	-	TGTGCCAGCACCGACCCGGGACAGTTCCGGGAGACCCAGTACTTC	CASTDPGQFRETQYF
TRBV7-9	TRBJ2-1	-	-	TGTGCCAGCAGCTTAGGGCAGGGGTTGAACAATGAGCAGTTCTTC	CASSLGQGLNNEQFF
TRBV12-2	TRBJ2-3	-	-	TGTGCAAGTCGCCCGGACTTCCCTAGCACAGATACGCAGTATTTT	CASRPDFPSTDTQYF
TRBV15	TRBJ2-7	-	-	TGTGCCACCAGCAGAGATCCCAGCTCCTACGAGCAGTACTTC	CATSRDPSSYEQYF
TRBV30	TRBJ1-2	TRBD1	-	TGTGCCTGGACCAGGGGGGCTGGACATGGCTACACCTTC	CAWTRGAGHGYTF
TRBV2	TRBJ1-2	-	few	TGTGCCAGCAGTGTACAGGGTTTTAACTATGGCTACACCTTC	CASSVQGFNYGYTF
TRBV5-1	TRBJ2-1	-	few	TGCGCCAGCAGCTTGCTTTTGGGTACCTACAATGAGCAGTTCTTC	CASSLLLGTYNEQFF
TRBV7-2	TRBJ2-7	-	-	TGTGCCAGCAGCCCTACGCCAGGGTCAACCTACGAGCAGTACTTC	CASSPTPGSTYEQYF
TRBV6-1	TRBJ2-7	TRBD1	-	TGTGCCAGCAGGTTCCCGGGACAGGGGAGATACGAGCAGTACTTC	CASRFPGQGRYEQYF
TRBV6-6	TRBJ2-5	-	-	TGTGCCAGCAGTTCTGGGAATCAAGAGACCCAGTACTTC	CASSSGNQETQYF
TRBV4-3	TRBJ1-6	-	-	TGCGCCAGCAGCCAAGAAATTTCGGGGAGTTCACCCCTCCACTTT	CASSQEISGSSPLHF
TRBV9	TRBJ1-3	-	-	TGTGCCAGCAGCACGACTGTGGATTATGGAAACACCATATATTTT	CASSTTVDYGNTIYF
TRBV7-2	TRBJ2-1	-	-	TGTGCCAGCAGAATCCGGGACGTGAGGGGTAATGAGCAGTTCTTC	CASRIRDVRGNEQFF
TRBV9	TRBJ1-2	-	-	TGTGCCAGCAGCAGCCGAGGGGAGGGTCACTATGGCTACACCTTC	CASSSRGEGHYGYTF
TRBV29-1	TRBJ2-6	TRBD1	-	TGCAGCGTTGTGTGGGGACAGATACGCTCTGGGGCCAACGTCCTGACTTTC	CSVVWGQIRSGANVLTF
TRBV27	TRBJ2-3	TRBD2	few	TGTGCCAGCAGTTTACTAGCGGGAAAGAGCACAGATACGCAGTATTTT	CASSLLAGKSTDTQYF
TRBV14	TRBJ2-1	-	few	TGTGCCAGCAGCTCTTTTAATGAGCAGTTCTTC	CASSSFNEQFF
TRBV7-9	TRBJ2-5	TRBD2	-	TGTGCCAGCAGCAATACTAGCGGGGGGCACCAAGAGACCCAGTACTTC	CASSNTSGGHQETQYF
TRBV7-2	TRBJ2-3	TRBD2	-	TGTGCCAGCAGCCCCATACATGGGGGGGGTACGCAGTATTTT	CASSPIHGGGTQYF
TRBV30	TRBJ2-3	TRBD2	few	TGTGCCTGGAGTGGTGACTTCGCGGGGGGTGCAGATACGCAGTATTTT	CAWSGDFAGGADTQYF
TRBV30	TRBJ2-7	-	once	TGTGCCTGGAGTGTACAGGGTTACGAGCAGTACTTC	CAWSVQGYEQYF
TRBV11-2	TRBJ1-6	-	few	TGTGCCAGCAGCTCCATACAGGGAAGTAATTCACCCCTCCACTTT	CASSSIQGSNSPLHF
TRBV4-3	TRBJ2-3	-	-	TGCGCCAGCAGCCCCGGGACCTGGAAAGATACGCAGTATTTT	CASSPGTWKDTQYF
TRBV29-1	TRBJ2-7	-	-	TGCAGCGGTGGGCGGGGAGGTGTTCGGCAGTACTTC	CSGGRGGVRQYF
TRBV21-1	TRBJ1-2	-	-	TGTGCCAGCAGCAAACGTACAGTCACCTATGGCTACACCTTC	CASSKRTVTYGYTF
TRBV18	TRBJ2-7	-	-	TGTGCCAGCTCACCAACTATTCGGGACGATGGGCAGTACTTC	CASSPTIRDDGQYF
TRBV14	TRBJ2-4	-	-	TGTGCCAGCAGCCTCCAGGGATACATTCAGTACTTC	CASSLQGYIQYF
TRBV5-1	TRBJ2-5	-	-	TGCGCCAGCAACAACCAAGAGACCCAGTACTTC	CASNNQETQYF